The 24 T cell receptor beta chains below were found in one sample sequenced in a study of chemoradiotherapy in HPV16-positive cancers (dated by TCRdb to 2021 to 2024). Libraries were prepared through the immunoSEQ multiplex PCR assay. Held by TCRdb, this immuneACCESS table contains in-frame sequences only and omits some clones. Under half of the omission traces to an unresolved V gene where checked; the cause of the rest is unknown. For this sample there are fewer than 40,000 clones; roughly three quarters appear just once. Clones ranked in the top ten supply more than 5% of the sample. Sequencing was performed on blood, taken from a patient who underwent chemoradiotherapy. These receptors all stem from a human donor with HPV-associated anogenital cancer.

The CDR3 coding sequence is TGCGCCAGCAGCCTAAGACAGGCGAACACTGAAGCTTTCTTT. Translating it yields CASSLRQANTEAFF. The chain recombines TRBV5-1 with TRBJ1-1; D possibly corresponds to TRBD1 (6 bases). Germline CDR1 SGHRS, CDR2 YFSETQ. V lost 4 bases to trimming and J lost 1 base, with 11 bases between them. The CDR3 extends over 14 amino acids.

The chain carries TRBV19 and TRBJ1-2; D is uncertain. The CDR3 contains 18 residues. Germline V CDR1 and CDR2: LNHDA, SQIVND (reference sequence). Trimming cost V 7 bases and J 0 bases, with 24 bases left between them. The CDR3, as DNA: TGTGCCAGTAAATCTAAAGTTCGGCCTGTCAGCGCTAACTATGGCTACACCTTC. This sequence encodes CASKSKVRPVSANYGYTF.

V and J are TRBV10-3 and TRBJ2-7, with TRBD2 matching over 8 bases. The CDR3 contains 14 residues. CDR1 is ENHRY, CDR2 SYGVKD, per germline. Trimming cost V 0 bases and J 9 bases; bases outside gene matches: 7. This CDR3 reads CAISESSGGTPQYF. The CDR3 DNA is TGTGCCATCAGTGAGTCGTCGGGAGGGACCCCGCAGTACTTC.

In DNA form, the CDR3 reads TGTGCCAGCAGTCCCCGGGACAGCCATTCACCCCTCCACTTT. It codes for CASSPRDSHSPLHF. The chain has TRBV28 and TRBJ1-6; 7 nucleotides align to TRBD1. Looked up from germline, CDR1 is MDHEN and CDR2 is SYDVKM. The J segment lost 8 bases and the V segment lost 5 bases, leaving 6 bases of the junction unmatched. This CDR3 has 14 amino acids. The full variable domain, with the rest looked up from reference TRBV28 and TRBJ1-6, is DVKVTQSSRYLVKRTGEKVFLECVQDMDHENMFWYRQDPGLGLRLIYFSYDVKMKEKGDIPEGYSVSREKKERFSLILESASTNQTSMYLCASSPRDSHSPLHFGNGTRLTVT.

The rearrangement links TRBV27 to TRBJ2-6, with TRBD1 as a possible D gene (5 bases). The CDR3 covers 16 residues. The V gene's germline CDR1 is MNHEY and CDR2 SMNVEV (reference sequence). V was cut by 4 bases and J by 1 base, with 11 bases left in between. Here the CDR3 DNA reads TGTGCCAGCAGTTCCCATGACAGTTCTGGGGCCAACGTCCTGACTTTC. The encoded protein is CASSSHDSSGANVLTF.

The CDR3 sequence is CASSPVTTGEQFF. CDR3 DNA sequence: TGTGCCAGCAGCCCGGTAACGACAGGCGAGCAGTTCTTC. The chain recombines TRBV7-3 with TRBJ2-1; D may be TRBD1 (6 bases). Germline CDR1 and CDR2: SGHTA and FQGTGA. CDR3 length equals 13 residues. V was trimmed by 5 bases and J by 10 bases, leaving 15 bases between them.

The rearrangement uses TRBV5-1 and TRBJ2-3; 8 positions agree with TRBD1. Trimming cost V 0 bases and J 3 bases; bases outside gene matches: 0. CDR3 size: 14 residues. Germline values: CDR1 SGHRS, CDR2 YFSETQ. In nucleotides, the CDR3 is TGCGCCAGCAGCTTGGACAGGGGGACAGATACGCAGTATTTT. Translating it yields CASSLDRGTDTQYF.

This clone occurred a few times. V is TRBV15 and J is TRBJ1-2; 9 nucleotides align to TRBD1. Germline assignment: CDR1 LNHNV and CDR2 YYDKDF (reference sequence). J was trimmed by 7 bases and V by 3 bases; bases with no gene match: 6. This CDR3 comprises 14 residues. The CDR3 loop is CATSRDRGPGGYTF. The CDR3, as DNA: TGTGCCACCAGCAGGGACAGGGGCCCGGGTGGCTACACCTTC.

The chain joins TRBV5-5 to TRBJ1-5; TRBD1 might be the D (5 bases). This CDR3 spans 14 amino acids. Per germline, CDR1 SGHKS and CDR2 YYEKEE (reference sequence). V lost 1 base to trimming and J lost 6 bases, with 11 bases between them. CDR3 residues: CASSLRGVGQPQHF. In DNA form, the CDR3 reads TGTGCCAGCAGCTTGCGAGGGGTCGGTCAGCCCCAGCATTTT. Full variable domain (remainder filled in from reference TRBV5-5 and TRBJ1-5): DAGVTQSPTHLIKTRGQQVTLRCSPISGHKSVSWYQQVLGQGPQFIFQYYEKEERGRGNFPDRFSARQFPNYSSELNVNALLLGDSALYLCASSLRGVGQPQHFGDGTRLSIL.

The rearrangement uses TRBV7-7 and TRBJ2-2, with D tentatively TRBD1 (6 bases). The germline V gene has CDR1 SSHAT and CDR2 FNYEAQ (reference sequence). Trimming pared 5 bases from V and 4 bases from J, leaving 14 bases between. The CDR3 extends over 15 amino acids. For the CDR3, the DNA is TGTGCCAGCAGCCCGCGGACAGCTTCCACCGGGGAGCTGTTTTTT. This sequence encodes CASSPRTASTGELFF.

This clone was recorded once. The rearrangement joins TRBV5-1 to TRBJ1-3, with D possibly being TRBD1 (6 bases). The germline CDR1 and CDR2 sequences are SGHRS and YFSETQ. V was trimmed by 4 bases and J by 6 bases, leaving 26 bases between them. This CDR3 contains 18 residues. Here the CDR3 DNA reads TGCGCCAGCAGCGGGGGCCTGAGATTTTCGGGGCTGGAAAACACCATATATTTT. This codes for CASSGGLRFSGLENTIYF.

The V call is TRBV5-6, the J call TRBJ1-2; D call uncertain. The CDR3 consists of 15 residues. V was cut by 3 bases and J by 0 bases, with 12 bases left in between. Germline assignment: CDR1 SGHDT and CDR2 YYEEEE. The CDR3 DNA sequence: TGTGCCAGCAGCTGGTGGGAAGGCGCTAACTATGGCTACACCTTC. Protein product: CASSWWEGANYGYTF.

This sequence joins TRBV5-5 and TRBJ1-5, with a tentative D call TRBD1 (5 bases). The CDR3 loop spans 15 amino acids. V was clipped by 6 bases and J by 2 bases, with 15 bases between them. Germline V lookup: CDR1 SGHKS, CDR2 YYEKEE (reference sequence). Here the CDR3 reads CASTAGGSGNQPQHF. The CDR3 nucleotides read TGTGCCAGCACCGCCGGGGGGAGCGGCAATCAGCCCCAGCATTTT.

The chain combines TRBV18 with TRBJ1-4; no reliable D call. The CDR3 covers 15 residues. The V gene lost 2 bases and the J gene lost 8 bases, with 15 bases spanning the gap. Germline V gene sequence: CDR1 KGHSH, CDR2 LQKENI. The CDR3 loop reads CASSPSSQLLEKLFF. In DNA, the CDR3 is TGTGCCAGCTCACCATCCTCACAGCTGCTGGAAAAACTGTTTTTT.

The rearrangement uses TRBV19 and TRBJ2-3; D unresolved. With 4 bases removed from V and 4 bases from J, the gap between germline ends came to 9 bases. Germline V gene lookup returns CDR1 LNHDA and CDR2 SQIVND (reference sequence). There are 13 residues in the CDR3. The CDR3 nucleotides are TGTGCCAGTAGTAGCTTCGTGGCAGATACGCAGTATTTT. Translation: CASSSFVADTQYF.

The chain couples TRBV7-9 to TRBJ1-2; D is perhaps TRBD1 (6 bases). V was pared by 4 bases and J by 4 bases, with 19 bases between. This CDR3 has 16 residues. Germline V gives CDR1 SEHNR, CDR2 FQNEAQ (reference sequence). The CDR3 DNA sequence: TGTGCCAGCAGCTCCTTGGGGGCAGGGAGGGCCTATGGCTACACCTTC. Its translation is CASSSLGAGRAYGYTF.

This clone was seen more than once but under ten times. The chain is built from TRBV6-5 and TRBJ1-5; D is possibly TRBD1 (5 bases). There are 14 residues in the CDR3. Trimming removed 4 bases from V and 13 bases from J, with 20 bases in between. CDR1 is MNHEY and CDR2 is SVGAGI in the germline V gene. CDR3 bases: TGTGCCAGCAGTTCTGGGGGAACAGGAGGGTCTCAGCATTTT. This encodes CASSSGGTGGSQHF.

This chain uses TRBV7-2 with TRBJ1-6; 7 positions match TRBD1. The J segment lost 6 bases and the V segment lost 1 base, leaving 6 bases of the junction unmatched. This CDR3 has 16 amino acids. Per germline, CDR1 SGHTA and CDR2 FQGNSA. In DNA, the CDR3 is TGTGCCAGCAGCTTAGTGCGGGGACAGCGTAATTCACCCCTCCACTTT. It translates to CASSLVRGQRNSPLHF. The full variable domain, completed using reference TRBV7-2 and TRBJ1-6, is GAGVSQSPSNKVTEKGKDVELRCDPISGHTALYWYRQSLGQGLEFLIYFQGNSAPDKSGLPSDRFSAERTGGSVSTLTIQRTQQEDSAVYLCASSLVRGQRNSPLHFGNGTRLTVT.

The chain carries TRBV10-3 and TRBJ2-3; 7 bases match TRBD1. CDR3 length equals 13 residues. Germline CDR1 and CDR2: ENHRY and SYGVKD. Germline trimming cut 11 bases from V and 2 bases from J; bases unmatched to any gene: 7. CDR3 nucleotide sequence: TGTGCCGCTTGGGACAGCGACACAGATACGCAGTATTTT. Translated: CAAWDSDTDTQYF.

The chain recombines TRBV9 with TRBJ1-2; D is unresolved. There are 14 residues in the CDR3. Trimming removed 6 bases from V and 4 bases from J, with 16 bases in between. Germline CDR1 reads SGDLS; CDR2 reads YYNGEE. CDR3 sequence reads: CASNPGWMGYGYTF. As DNA, the CDR3 is TGTGCCAGCAACCCCGGATGGATGGGCTATGGCTACACCTTC.

V usage is TRBV28 and J usage is TRBJ2-5; 9 bases map to TRBD1. V shed 6 bases and J 5 bases; nucleotides not matched to a gene: 13. The CDR3 has 16 residues. Germline CDR1 is MDHEN and CDR2 is SYDVKM. The CDR3 sequence: CASSPWEGTGSETQYF. CDR3 coding DNA: TGTGCCAGCAGCCCTTGGGAGGGGACAGGGTCGGAGACCCAGTACTTC.

V gene TRBV5-6 combines with J gene TRBJ2-5, with D hard to call. This CDR3 has 13 amino acids. Between the trimmed V and J ends, which lost 3 bases and 4 bases, there was a span of 10 bases. Germline lookup yields CDR1 SGHDT and CDR2 YYEEEE. This chain's CDR3 is CASSWMGRETQYF. In nucleotides, the CDR3 is TGTGCCAGCAGCTGGATGGGCCGAGAGACCCAGTACTTC. The whole variable domain, filled in from reference TRBV5-6 and TRBJ2-5, reads DAGVTQSPTHLIKTRGQQVTLRCSPKSGHDTVSWYQQALGQGPQFIFQYYEEEERQRGNFPDRFSGHQFPNYSSELNVNALLLGDSALYLCASSWMGRETQYFGPGTRLLVL.

The genes are TRBV9 and TRBJ2-5, with unresolved D. Germline values: CDR1 SGDLS, CDR2 YYNGEE. The CDR3 is made up of 12 amino acids. V dropped 2 bases and J dropped 5 bases, with 7 bases sitting between them. CDR3 in DNA: TGTGCCAGCAGCGTGGGTTCTGAGACCCAGTACTTC. Its translation: CASSVGSETQYF. The whole variable domain, filled in from reference TRBV9 and TRBJ2-5, reads DSGVTQTPKHLITATGQRVTLRCSPRSGDLSVYWYQQSLDQGLQFLIQYYNGEERAKGNILERFSAQQFPDLHSELNLSSLELGDSALYFCASSVGSETQYFGPGTRLLVL.

This chain joins TRBV28 and TRBJ1-4; tentatively, D is TRBD1 (5 bases). Germline CDR1 is MDHEN and CDR2 is SYDVKM. The CDR3 covers 14 residues. Trimming removed 5 bases from V and 5 bases from J, with 12 bases in between. CDR3 sequence (DNA): TGTGCCAGCAGTGTGGGACTGCCGAATGAAAAACTGTTTTTT. Protein: CASSVGLPNEKLFF.